Below, 18 T cell receptor beta chains from the same sample are listed, as sequenced in a study of T cell clonotyping in hematopoietic cell transplantation. Described time point: recipient sample about 28 days before transplant, after cytoreduction. Clones were read by immunoSEQ multiplex PCR, and TCRdb kept only the in-frame ones, dropping some. In the table there are 46,000 or so clones, 70% to 90% of which are singletons. This material consisted of peripheral blood mononuclear cells, taken before stem cell transplant. All receptors come from a man between 60 and 75 years old with biphenotypic leukemia. Some clones in this sample may be carry-over from other donors' samples.

This chain joins TRBV27 and TRBJ2-5, with 8 nucleotides matching TRBD2. The CDR3 extends over 16 amino acids. Per the germline V gene, CDR1 is MNHEY and CDR2 is SMNVEV (reference sequence). The V gene end was trimmed by 7 bases and the J gene end by 1 base; junction bases not matched to a gene: 11. The CDR3 region is CASTPIGTSGQETQYF. DNA of the CDR3: TGTGCCAGCACCCCGATTGGTACTAGCGGCCAAGAGACCCAGTACTTC.

The rearrangement joins TRBV4-2 to TRBJ1-3, with D unclear. This CDR3 has 15 amino acids. The V gene's germline CDR1 is LGHNA and CDR2 YNFKEQ. V gave up 6 bases and J gave up 0 bases, with 12 bases separating them. The DNA for the CDR3 is TGTGCCAGCAGTCTGGATCTAAACTCTGGAAACACCATATATTTT. Protein product: CASSLDLNSGNTIYF.

The J gene is TRBJ2-5, the V gene TRBV5-8; D perhaps matches TRBD1 (5 bases). Trimming stripped 6 bases from V and 4 bases from J, with 16 bases between. CDR1 is SGHTS and CDR2 is YDEGEE in the germline V gene. The CDR3 totals 14 residues. CDR3 loop: CASNSKGPRETQYF. The DNA of the CDR3 is TGTGCCAGCAACTCTAAGGGGCCCCGAGAGACCCAGTACTTC.

The chain carries TRBV4-2 and TRBJ1-2; D call uncertain. The CDR3 is 14 residues long. V lost 0 bases and J lost 3, with 8 bases in between. Germline V lookup: CDR1 LGHNA, CDR2 YNFKEQ. The CDR3 here is CASSQDQQYYGYTF. DNA of the CDR3: TGTGCCAGCAGCCAAGATCAACAGTACTATGGCTACACCTTC.

The J gene is TRBJ2-7, the V gene TRBV5-1; 8 bases are shared with TRBD2. CDR1 and CDR2 (germline): SGHRS, YFSETQ. The CDR3 totals 16 residues. With 0 bases clipped from V and 5 bases from J, the junction kept 10 bases outside the gene matches. The CDR3 loop reads CASSLGSGGKIDEQYF. As DNA, the CDR3 is TGCGCCAGCAGCTTGGGGTCGGGAGGGAAAATCGACGAGCAGTACTTC.

V gene TRBV7-2 combines with J gene TRBJ2-1; 10 bases align to TRBD2. Looked up from germline, CDR1 is SGHTA and CDR2 is FQGNSA. The CDR3 runs 16 residues. J gave up 7 bases and V 4 bases, and 10 bases lay outside the gene matches. CDR3 in amino acids: CASSSPNWTSGNEQFF. CDR3 DNA: TGTGCCAGCAGCTCCCCGAACTGGACTAGCGGTAATGAGCAGTTCTTC.

This clone appeared a single time. The V gene is TRBV10-3, the J gene TRBJ2-7, with 10 bases that match TRBD1. The CDR3 runs 14 residues. CDR1 and CDR2 (germline): ENHRY, SYGVKD. Trimming took 6 bases from V and 2 from J; bases not matched to a gene: 4. The CDR3 DNA reads as TGTGCCATCAGGGGGGACAGGGGACCCTACGAGCAGTACTTC. This translates into CAIRGDRGPYEQYF.

Comments on this clone: Different DNA sequences within this sample yield the same CDR3. This rearrangement joins TRBV20-1 to TRBJ2-7; D not resolved. The length of the CDR3 is 11 residues. V lost 1 base to trimming and J lost 4 bases, with 5 bases between them. In germline, CDR1 is DFQATT, CDR2 SNEGSKA (reference sequence). CDR3 loop: CSARGPYEQYF. DNA for the CDR3: TGCAGTGCTAGAGGCCCATACGAGCAGTACTTC.

The chain recombines TRBV11-3 with TRBJ2-2; 9 bases agree with TRBD2. This CDR3 region has 15 residues. CDR1 SGHNT and CDR2 YENEEA come from the germline V gene. Germline trimming cut 5 bases from V and 3 bases from J; bases unmatched to any gene: 4. The CDR3 region is CASSHSGGHTGELFF. As DNA, the CDR3 is TGTGCCAGCAGCCATAGCGGGGGCCACACCGGGGAGCTGTTTTTT.

The chain carries TRBV28 and TRBJ2-7; 10 bases map to TRBD2. The CDR3 sequence is 16 residues long. Germline CDR1 reads MDHEN; CDR2 reads SYDVKM. Trimming took 2 bases from V and 5 from J; bases not matched to a gene: 9. The CDR3: CASSLNKREGGDEQYF. The CDR3 nucleotides read TGTGCCAGCAGTTTAAATAAGCGGGAGGGCGGGGACGAGCAGTACTTC.

This chain connects TRBV11-2 to TRBJ2-7, with D perhaps matching TRBD2 (6 bases). The length of the CDR3 is 18 residues. CDR1 is SGHAT, CDR2 FQNNGV, per germline. V shed 3 bases and J shed 0 bases, with 21 bases lying between them. The CDR3 reads CASSFDGYGTGVSYEQYF. As DNA, the CDR3 is TGTGCCAGCAGCTTTGATGGGTATGGGACGGGGGTCTCCTACGAGCAGTACTTC.

The chain combines TRBV6-5 with TRBJ2-7, with 11 nucleotides matching TRBD2. Germline CDR1 MNHEY, CDR2 SVGAGI. The CDR3 has 16 residues. After removal of 4 bases from V and 4 bases from J, the junction contained 9 bases not matched to a gene. The CDR3, as DNA: TGTGCCAGCAGTTCCACTAGCGGGAGCAATTTTTACGAGCAGTACTTC. Its translation is CASSSTSGSNFYEQYF.

The chain has TRBV28 and TRBJ2-1; 14 bases align to TRBD2. The CDR3 contains 14 residues. Germline V gene data show CDR1 as MDHEN and CDR2 as SYDVKM. V shed 7 bases and J 9 bases; nucleotides not matched to a gene: 5. In nucleotides, the CDR3 is TGTGCCAGCATGGGACTAGCGGGAGCCGTTGAGCAGTTCTTC. It encodes CASMGLAGAVEQFF.

The rearrangement joins TRBV28 to TRBJ2-7; D not certain. CDR1 and CDR2 from the germline V gene are MDHEN and SYDVKM. CDR3 size: 14 residues. Trimming took 2 bases from V and 4 from J, leaving 12 bases between them. CDR3 in DNA: TGTGCCAGCAGTTTACCCCAGACCGTGTACGAGCAGTACTTC. It translates to CASSLPQTVYEQYF.

The chain uses TRBV5-1 and TRBJ2-3; possibly TRBD1 for D (6 bases). The length of the CDR3 is 13 residues. Deletions cut 4 bases from V and 5 bases from J, with 11 bases between. Germline lookup yields CDR1 SGHRS and CDR2 YFSETQ. CDR3 nucleotides: TGCGCCAGCAGCCACAACAGGGAAGATACGCAGTATTTT. It codes for CASSHNREDTQYF.

The genes are TRBV6-6 and TRBJ1-4; D gene ambiguous. CDR3 length equals 11 residues. Trimming stripped 3 bases from V and 8 bases from J, with 4 bases between. The germline V gene has CDR1 MNHNY and CDR2 SVGAGI (reference sequence). This CDR3 is CASSYGEKLFF. CDR3 nucleotide sequence: TGTGCCAGCAGTTATGGCGAAAAACTGTTTTTT.

This chain connects TRBV2 to TRBJ1-1, with 8 bases identical to TRBD1. Trimming at V came to 4 bases and at J to 4 bases, leaving 8 bases not matched to a gene. The CDR3 has 15 amino acids. CDR1 is SNHLY, CDR2 FYNNEI, per germline. CDR3 nucleotide sequence: TGTGCCAGCAGTGGGCAGGGGGCGAGGATCACTGAAGCTTTCTTT. This encodes CASSGQGARITEAFF.

This clone was recorded only once. The chain employs TRBV6-6 and TRBJ2-7; 10 nucleotides line up with TRBD2. Germline values: CDR1 MNHNY, CDR2 SVGAGI (reference sequence). Trimming removed 6 bases from V and 6 bases from J; junction bases left unmatched: 5. This CDR3 is built from 13 residues. CDR3: CASRLAGGVEQYF. CDR3 nucleotide sequence: TGTGCCAGCAGGTTAGCGGGAGGAGTCGAGCAGTACTTC.